These 9 T cell receptor beta chains share one sample of origin, sequenced in a study of T cells in localized non-small cell lung cancer. Clones were sequenced by immunoSEQ multiplex PCR, and TCRdb holds only the in-frame ones, with some missing. This repertoire shows around 20,000 clones, around 90% found once; its top ten account for 2.5% to 3%. The sample here was peripheral blood, taken before any cancer treatment. These receptors all come from a woman between 35 and 70 years old with stage I lung adenocarcinoma.

In regard to this clone: One end of the junction varies from germline; a read error may be responsible. The chain employs TRBV7-7 and TRBJ2-2, with D tentatively TRBD1 or TRBD2 (5 bases each). Germline V gene data show CDR1 as SSHAT and CDR2 as FNYEAQ (reference sequence). CDR3 length equals 18 residues. The CDR3 nucleotides read TGTGCTAGCAGCTTACTCCCGGGACCCACGAGTCGACACCGGGGAGCTGTTTTT. As protein: CASSLLPGPTSRHRGAVF.

The V and J genes are TRBV18 and TRBJ2-7; 7 nucleotides match TRBD2. V gave up 2 bases and J gave up 5 bases; unmatched junction bases: 3. There are 13 residues in the CDR3. Germline V gives CDR1 KGHSH, CDR2 LQKENI. This CDR3 reads CASSPLRENEQYF. Here the CDR3 DNA reads TGTGCCAGCTCACCATTGCGGGAGAACGAGCAGTACTTC.

The rearrangement links TRBV27 to TRBJ1-4; 8 bases agree with TRBD1. The CDR3 covers 18 residues. The V gene end was trimmed by 5 bases and the J gene end by 5 bases; junction bases not matched to a gene: 16. Germline CDR1 reads MNHEY; CDR2 reads SMNVEV (reference sequence). The CDR3 nucleotides are TGTGCCAGCAGTCTTCGGACAGGGACCTGGGGGGCAAATGAAAAACTGTTTTTT. Translation: CASSLRTGTWGANEKLFF.

This chain connects TRBV6-1 to TRBJ1-3; 8 bases fit TRBD1. V lost 4 bases to trimming and J lost 0 bases; unmatched junction nucleotides: 8. The CDR3 is 17 residues long. Per the germline V gene, CDR1 is MNHNS and CDR2 is SASEGT. The CDR3 sequence is CASSVDRGVISGNTIYF. The CDR3 DNA reads as TGTGCCAGCAGTGTCGACAGGGGAGTAATCTCTGGAAACACCATATATTTT.

The V call is TRBV4-1, the J call TRBJ2-7, with D possibly matching TRBD2 (7 bases). V shed 1 base and J shed 3 bases, with 22 bases lying between them. The germline V gene encodes CDR1 MGHRA and CDR2 YSYEKL. The CDR3 totals 18 residues. The chain's CDR3 is CASSQAGAGLADNYEQYF. CDR3 sequence (DNA): TGCGCCAGCAGCCAAGCGGGGGCAGGGCTAGCGGACAACTACGAGCAGTACTTC.

The chain recombines TRBV5-6 with TRBJ1-1, with D hard to call. The germline CDR1 and CDR2 sequences are SGHDT and YYEEEE. The CDR3 covers 13 residues. V was cut by 0 bases and J by 7 bases, with 10 bases left in between. CDR3 sequence (DNA): TGTGCCAGCAGCTTGGGATACCACTATGAAGCTTTCTTT. Translated, it gives CASSLGYHYEAFF.

The CDR3 loop reads CASSLILAATDTQYF. For the CDR3, the DNA is TGTGCCAGCAGTCTCATACTAGCGGCCACAGATACGCAGTATTTT. V is TRBV27 and J is TRBJ2-3, with 8 bases aligning to TRBD2. CDR1 MNHEY and CDR2 SMNVEV come from the germline V gene (reference sequence). J was trimmed by 2 bases and V by 5 bases; bases with no gene match: 6. CDR3 length: 15 residues.

The rearrangement links TRBV7-2 to TRBJ2-3; possibly TRBD1 or TRBD2 for D (7 bases each). This CDR3 spans 16 amino acids. V gave up 4 bases and J gave up 1 base, with 15 bases separating them. Looked up from germline, CDR1 is SGHTA and CDR2 is FQGNSA. The CDR3 nucleotides read TGTGCCAGCAGCTGGGGGGGGACAGTGGGCACAGATACGCAGTATTTT. Its protein is CASSWGGTVGTDTQYF.

The V and J genes are TRBV27 and TRBJ2-2, with 11 nucleotides matching TRBD2. The CDR3 sequence is 15 residues long. CDR1 MNHEY and CDR2 SMNVEV come from the germline V gene (reference sequence). V shed 5 bases, J shed 7 bases, and the junction held 6 bases outside the gene matches. The CDR3 spells CASSPTSGIGGELFF. In DNA, the CDR3 is TGTGCCAGCAGTCCGACTAGCGGGATAGGCGGGGAGCTGTTTTTT.